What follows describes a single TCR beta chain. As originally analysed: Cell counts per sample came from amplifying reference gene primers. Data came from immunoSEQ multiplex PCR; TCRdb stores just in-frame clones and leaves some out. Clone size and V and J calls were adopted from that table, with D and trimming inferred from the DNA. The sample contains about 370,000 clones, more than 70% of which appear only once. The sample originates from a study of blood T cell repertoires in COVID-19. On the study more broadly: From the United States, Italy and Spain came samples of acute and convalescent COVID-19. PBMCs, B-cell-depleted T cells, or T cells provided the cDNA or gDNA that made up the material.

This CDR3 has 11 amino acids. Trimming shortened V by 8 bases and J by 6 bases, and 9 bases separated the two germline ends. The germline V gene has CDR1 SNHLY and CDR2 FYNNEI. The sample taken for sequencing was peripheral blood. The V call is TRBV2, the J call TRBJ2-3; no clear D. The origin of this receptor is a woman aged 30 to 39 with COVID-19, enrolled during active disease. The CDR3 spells CASLERDTQYF. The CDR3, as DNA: TGTGCCAGCTTGGAGCGTGATACGCAGTATTTT.